One sample yielded the 24 T cell receptor beta chains listed below, sequenced in a study of blood T cell repertoires in COVID-19. Assay: immunoSEQ multiplex PCR; the TCRdb copy retains only in-frame clones and omits some. The repertoire consists of approximately 390,000 clones, with 88% occurring once and the leading ten covering 2% to 2.5%. The sample taken for sequencing was PBMCs or T cells enriched from blood (not recorded which). These TCRs come from a woman aged 35 to 49 with acute COVID-19.

As DNA, the CDR3 is TGTGCCAGCAGTGAGGGGGGGCTCGGTAATTCACCCCTCCACTTT. It is translated as CASSEGGLGNSPLHF. This sequence joins TRBV2 and TRBJ1-6, with a possible D match to TRBD1 (6 bases). V was clipped by 3 bases and J by 6 bases, with 12 bases between them. The CDR3 length is 15 residues. Per the germline V gene, CDR1 is SNHLY and CDR2 is FYNNEI.

The rearrangement links TRBV19 to TRBJ1-4, with D possibly TRBD1 on 6 matching bases. This CDR3 comprises 15 residues. With 4 bases removed from V and 8 bases from J, the gap between germline ends came to 17 bases. The germline V gene has CDR1 LNHDA and CDR2 SQIVND (reference sequence). CDR3 sequence: CASSTYGTTGEKLFF. CDR3 bases: TGTGCCAGTAGTACCTACGGGACAACCGGGGAAAAACTGTTTTTT. Looking up the rest from reference TRBV19 and TRBJ1-4 gives the full variable domain: DGGITQSPKYLFRKEGQNVTLSCEQNLNHDAMYWYRQDPGQGLRLIYYSQIVNDFQKGDIAEGYSVSREKKESFPLTVTSAQKNPTAFYLCASSTYGTTGEKLFFGSGTQLSVL.

The gene calls are TRBV13 and TRBJ1-2, with 12 bases aligning to TRBD1. Unmatched junction bases numbered 8, after V lost 5 bases and J lost 1 base. The germline V gene encodes CDR1 PRHDT and CDR2 FYEKMQ (reference sequence). This CDR3 has 17 residues. The CDR3 DNA reads as TGTGCCAGCAGCCACACCGGGACAGGGGGCGATAACTATGGCTACACCTTC. This encodes CASSHTGTGGDNYGYTF.

This clone was seen a few times. V gene TRBV15 combines with J gene TRBJ1-4; 9 nucleotides agree with TRBD1. V lost 2 bases to trimming and J lost 6 bases; unmatched junction nucleotides: 7. Germline-derived CDR1 and CDR2 are LNHNV and YYDKDF (reference sequence). CDR3 length: 16 amino acids. The CDR3 bases are TGTGCCACCAGCAGAACTACGGGACAGGGTGATGAAAAACTGTTTTTT. Its protein is CATSRTTGQGDEKLFF.

This clone was counted a few times. The V and J genes are TRBV19 and TRBJ1-6; D might be TRBD1 (6 bases). V was cut by 8 bases and J by 14 bases, with 13 bases left in between. Germline V lookup: CDR1 LNHDA, CDR2 SQIVND (reference sequence). This CDR3 has 11 amino acids. CDR3 sequence reads: CASRGGQALHF. The CDR3 bases are TGTGCCAGTCGGGGGGGCCAGGCCCTCCACTTT.

The rearrangement joins TRBV4-2 to TRBJ1-1; D is possibly TRBD1 (5 bases). The CDR3 runs 14 residues. Germline-derived CDR1 and CDR2 are LGHNA and YNFKEQ. Trimming pared 0 bases from V and 4 bases from J, leaving 9 bases between. CDR3 sequence: CASSQDFGGTEAFF. CDR3 in DNA: TGTGCCAGCAGCCAAGATTTCGGGGGCACTGAAGCTTTCTTT.

The chain is built from TRBV28 and TRBJ1-3; 7 bases fit TRBD1. The V gene end was trimmed by 7 bases and the J gene end by 8 bases; junction bases not matched to a gene: 11. Germline CDR1 is MDHEN and CDR2 is SYDVKM. This CDR3 contains 14 residues. The CDR3 sequence is CASTEDRVPYTIYF. The CDR3, as DNA: TGTGCCAGCACCGAAGACAGGGTTCCATACACCATATATTTT.

The V and J genes are TRBV5-4 and TRBJ2-5, with D maybe TRBD2 (6 bases). Germline CDR1 SGHNT, CDR2 YYREEE (reference sequence). V was cut by 2 bases and J by 2 bases, with 7 bases left in between. The CDR3 sequence is 13 residues long. CDR3 region: CASSFAGQETQYF. The CDR3 DNA reads TGTGCCAGCAGCTTTGCGGGGCAAGAGACCCAGTACTTC.

This chain joins TRBV5-6 and TRBJ1-5; D gene ambiguous. Germline CDR1 is SGHDT and CDR2 is YYEEEE. Trimming cost V 3 bases and J 6 bases, with 16 bases left between them. The length of the CDR3 is 15 residues. This CDR3 reads CASSSSGSFVQPQHF. DNA of the CDR3: TGTGCCAGCAGCTCGTCCGGGTCCTTTGTTCAGCCCCAGCATTTT.

A single count supports this clone. The genes are TRBV15 and TRBJ1-1; D is possibly TRBD1 (5 bases). The V gene lost 5 bases and the J gene lost 0 bases, with 13 bases spanning the gap. Germline V CDR1 and CDR2: LNHNV, YYDKDF (reference sequence). The CDR3 runs to 15 residues. CDR3 sequence (DNA): TGTGCCACCAGCCAGGGTTTCGAACTGAACACTGAAGCTTTCTTT. Amino acids: CATSQGFELNTEAFF.

The V gene is TRBV19, the J gene TRBJ1-2; unclear D gene. This CDR3 region has 16 residues. Trimming took 3 bases from V and 4 from J, leaving 18 bases between them. Germline lookup yields CDR1 LNHDA and CDR2 SQIVND (reference sequence). CDR3 amino acids: CASSISPGTLLYGYTF. The CDR3 DNA is TGTGCCAGTAGTATTTCGCCAGGAACTCTCCTCTATGGCTACACCTTC. The whole variable domain, filled in from reference TRBV19 and TRBJ1-2, reads DGGITQSPKYLFRKEGQNVTLSCEQNLNHDAMYWYRQDPGQGLRLIYYSQIVNDFQKGDIAEGYSVSREKKESFPLTVTSAQKNPTAFYLCASSISPGTLLYGYTFGSGTRLTVV.

This rearrangement joins TRBV29-1 to TRBJ1-1; TRBD1 aligns across 8 bases. The CDR3 runs to 14 residues. With V trimmed by 3 bases and J by 7 bases, 10 bases remained unmatched. Germline-derived CDR1 and CDR2 are SQVTM and ANQGSEA. The CDR3 sequence is CSVDKQGVGGEAFF. CDR3 coding DNA: TGCAGCGTTGATAAACAGGGGGTAGGCGGTGAAGCTTTCTTT.

The genes are TRBV29-1 and TRBJ2-7; 9 bases match TRBD1. Trimming cost V 6 bases and J 2 bases; bases outside gene matches: 8. From germline, CDR1 is SQVTM and CDR2 ANQGSEA. This CDR3 contains 14 residues. CDR3 DNA sequence: TGCAGCGTCCTTACCCGGGACAGGGCCTACGAGCAGTACTTC. It is translated as CSVLTRDRAYEQYF.

CDR3 sequence reads: CASTRQDTVNEKLFF. CDR3 DNA: TGTGCCAGCACTCGCCAGGACACAGTTAATGAAAAACTGTTTTTT. The chain recombines TRBV2 with TRBJ1-4; D is possibly TRBD1 (5 bases). This CDR3 contains 15 residues. Germline CDR1 reads SNHLY; CDR2 reads FYNNEI. Trimming shortened V by 7 bases and J by 4 bases, and 16 bases separated the two germline ends.

The genes are TRBV7-9 and TRBJ2-7; 9 bases match TRBD1. The CDR3 covers 14 residues. With V trimmed by 4 bases and J by 5 bases, 6 bases remained unmatched. Looked up from germline, CDR1 is SEHNR and CDR2 is FQNEAQ (reference sequence). CDR3 bases: TGTGCCAGCAGCTCCGGACAGGGGTCCCACGAGCAGTACTTC. It yields the protein CASSSGQGSHEQYF.

As for this clone: Other nucleotide sequences in the sample specify the same CDR3. The genes are TRBV3-1 (or the pseudogene TRBV3-2) and TRBJ1-2, with D possibly being TRBD1 (6 bases). The length of the CDR3 is 11 residues. V gave up 6 bases and J gave up 8 bases, with 10 bases separating them. Germline CDR1 reads LGHDT; CDR2 reads YNNKEL (reference sequence). DNA of the CDR3: TGTGCCAGCAGTAGGGGGGGAGGCTACACCTTC. Residues: CASSRGGGYTF.

This sequence joins TRBV3-1 (or the pseudogene TRBV3-2) and TRBJ1-6; 9 nucleotides align to TRBD1. V dropped 3 bases and J dropped 10; count of bases not matched to a gene: 4. This CDR3 has 14 residues. In germline, CDR1 is LGHDT, CDR2 YNNKEL (reference sequence). CDR3 in amino acids: CASSHGTGNSPLHF. In DNA, the CDR3 is TGTGCCAGCAGCCATGGGACAGGGAACTCACCCCTCCACTTT.

The chain joins TRBV7-9 to TRBJ2-3; no reliable D call. The CDR3 is 19 residues long. V dropped 0 bases and J dropped 8 bases, with 27 bases sitting between them. Looked up from germline, CDR1 is SEHNR and CDR2 is FQNEAQ (reference sequence). In DNA, the CDR3 is TGTGCCAGCAGCTTAGCCCCCCTACGAGGATATATGCGCGTTAGTACGCAGTATTTT. It yields the protein CASSLAPLRGYMRVSTQYF.

This clone was found once. J is TRBJ2-3 and V is TRBV5-6; D unresolved. The CDR3 loop spans 14 amino acids. In germline, CDR1 is SGHDT, CDR2 YYEEEE. The germline V and J ends were trimmed by 0 bases and 6 bases, with 11 bases remaining between them. Here the CDR3 reads CASSLGLGADTQYF. CDR3 nucleotide sequence: TGTGCCAGCAGCTTGGGGCTAGGAGCGGATACGCAGTATTTT.

The chain couples TRBV30 to TRBJ1-6; TRBD1 matches 9 bases. The CDR3 is made up of 14 amino acids. Germline V CDR1 and CDR2: GTSNPN, SVGIG (reference sequence). J was trimmed by 7 bases and V by 5 bases; bases with no gene match: 6. CDR3 DNA: TGTGCCTGGTTACAGGGGGCTGGGAATTCACCCCTCCACTTT. It is translated as CAWLQGAGNSPLHF. The whole variable domain, filled in from reference TRBV30 and TRBJ1-6, reads SQTIHQWPATLVQPVGSPLSLECTVEGTSNPNLYWYRQAAGRGLQLLFYSVGIGQISSEVPQNLSASRPQDRQFILSSKKLLLSDSGFYLCAWLQGAGNSPLHFGNGTRLTVT.

This chain joins TRBV11-2 and TRBJ2-7, with 9 positions matching TRBD1. The V segment lost 5 bases and the J segment 3 bases; nucleotides outside the gene matches: 5. CDR3 length equals 14 residues. The germline V gene has CDR1 SGHAT and CDR2 FQNNGV. CDR3 bases: TGTGCCAGCAGCCCCGGGACAGGGCTCTACGAGCAGTACTTC. Protein sequence: CASSPGTGLYEQYF.

This chain links TRBV28 with TRBJ1-1, with D perhaps matching TRBD1 (5 bases). This CDR3 comprises 14 residues. Germline CDR1 is MDHEN and CDR2 is SYDVKM. V lost 6 bases and J 0 bases, leaving 11 bases between the germline ends. The CDR3, as DNA: TGTGCCAGCAGACAATGGGGCATGAACACTGAAGCTTTCTTT. Translation: CASRQWGMNTEAFF.

This chain joins TRBV2 and TRBJ1-6, with a tentative D call TRBD1 (6 bases). V was cut by 0 bases and J by 9 bases, with 15 bases left in between. Germline CDR1 SNHLY, CDR2 FYNNEI. This CDR3 spans 16 amino acids. The CDR3 DNA reads as TGTGCCAGCAGTGAAGCCCTAGCAGGGGCTGGTTCACCCCTCCACTTT. The encoded protein is CASSEALAGAGSPLHF.

The V gene is TRBV27, the J gene TRBJ1-5, with TRBD1 as a possible D gene (5 bases). The CDR3 runs 15 residues. Trimming took 3 bases from V and 2 from J, leaving 11 bases between them. CDR1 is MNHEY, CDR2 SMNVEV, per germline (reference sequence). DNA of the CDR3: TGTGCCAGCAGTTTGGGTGGGGCAGGCAATCAGCCCCAGCATTTT. This encodes CASSLGGAGNQPQHF.